This TCR beta chain was recovered during a study of T cell repertoires in cytomegalovirus infection. Study-wide points: HLA-C-restricted CMV-specific TCR beta clonotypes prevailed in the ex vivo response. Frequencies of public TCR beta families were cumulated, and this identified carriers of CMV plus the relevant HLA.

As concerns this clonotype: Antigen: not known.

The CDR3 is 15 amino acids. CDR1 SGHTA and CDR2 FQGNSA come from the germline V gene. V lost 5 bases to trimming and J lost 7 bases; unmatched junction nucleotides: 10. TCRdb ran MiXCR on the reads and lists one entry per CDR3 protein. The sample lists around 740,000 distinct CDR3 sequences, less than 40% occurring once. This TCR was recovered from a human donor in good health (CMV status not recorded). Some clones in this sample may be carry-over from other donors' samples. The sequenced sample was PBMCs. This chain uses TRBV7-2 with TRBJ2-1; 8 bases are shared with TRBD2. This CDR3 is CASSLIRGGGNEQFF. The CDR3 nucleotides read TGTGCCAGCAGCCTTATCCGGGGGGGAGGTAATGAGCAGTTCTTC.